The next 30 T cell receptor beta chains were all read from a single sample in a study of shared clonotypes between healthy human individuals. Using immunoSEQ multiplex PCR, the repertoire was profiled, and TCRdb retains in-frame clones only, with some absent. Among around 2.5 million clones listed, 93% were seen once. Sequences were obtained from naive CD4+ T cells from PBMCs. Sample subset: CD45RA+ positively selected. The receptors were gathered from a man younger than 30 in good health. Some clones in this sample may be carry-over from other donors' samples.

The chain carries TRBV18 and TRBJ1-5, with D possibly TRBD1 on 5 matching bases. V dropped 2 bases and J dropped 3 bases, with 8 bases sitting between them. CDR1 and CDR2 from the germline V gene are KGHSH and LQKENI. The CDR3 length is 14 residues. CDR3 nucleotides: TGTGCCAGCTCACCAGGGGCGATCAATCAGCCCCAGCATTTT. Translation: CASSPGAINQPQHF.

The V call is TRBV9, the J call TRBJ2-3; the match to TRBD1 covers 10 bases. The CDR3 extends over 16 amino acids. V gave up 4 bases and J gave up 3 bases; unmatched junction bases: 8. Germline V gene data show CDR1 as SGDLS and CDR2 as YYNGEE. The CDR3 region has the DNA TGTGCCAGCAGCCCACAGGACAGGGGGGGAACAGATACGCAGTATTTT. Amino acids: CASSPQDRGGTDTQYF.

V usage is TRBV15 and J usage is TRBJ1-4; D unresolved. CDR1 and CDR2 from the germline V gene are LNHNV and YYDKDF (reference sequence). Trimming removed 9 bases at V and 8 bases at J, with 16 bases between. The CDR3 spans 13 residues. DNA of the CDR3: TGTGCCACAGGGCGGGGAGGAGAGGAAAAACTGTTTTTT. This gives the protein CATGRGGEEKLFF. The full variable domain, in which reference TRBV15 and TRBJ1-4 provide the parts outside the CDR3, is DAMVIQNPRYQVTQFGKPVTLSCSQTLNHNVMYWYQQKSSQAPKLLFHYYDKDFNNEADTPDNFQSRRPNTSFCFLDIRSPGLGDTAMYLCATGRGGEEKLFFGSGTQLSVL.

The chain employs TRBV18 and TRBJ1-5; 9 bases line up with TRBD1. Germline V gene sequence: CDR1 KGHSH, CDR2 LQKENI. With V trimmed by 4 bases and J by 2 bases, 3 bases remained unmatched. The CDR3 covers 15 residues. The CDR3 is CASSRGDRGNQPQHF. DNA of the CDR3: TGTGCCAGCTCACGCGGGGACAGGGGCAATCAGCCCCAGCATTTT.

The V and J genes are TRBV28 and TRBJ2-7, with 8 bases that match TRBD1. The junction had 5 bases not matched to a gene; V was cut back by 5 bases and J by 5 bases. The germline V gene encodes CDR1 MDHEN and CDR2 SYDVKM. This CDR3 comprises 13 residues. CDR3 region: CASSGQGYHEQYF. CDR3 in DNA: TGTGCCAGCAGTGGACAGGGTTACCACGAGCAGTACTTC.

CDR3 DNA sequence: TGTGCCAGCAGCCAAGAATTTGACACCGGGGAGCTGTTTTTT. Amino acid sequence: CASSQEFDTGELFF. V and J are TRBV4-2 and TRBJ2-2; D unclear. Germline V gene sequence: CDR1 LGHNA, CDR2 YNFKEQ. The length of the CDR3 is 14 residues. Trimming left V 0 bases short and J 3 bases short, with 5 bases between.

CDR3: CASRGDNYEQYF. The CDR3 DNA follows: TGTGCCAGCAGGGGGGACAACTACGAGCAGTACTTC. The chain employs TRBV2 and TRBJ2-7, with a weak D call TRBD1 (6 bases). The germline V and J ends were trimmed by 6 bases and 3 bases, with 9 bases remaining between them. The germline CDR1 and CDR2 sequences are SNHLY and FYNNEI. This CDR3 is 12 amino acids long.

The gene calls are TRBV7-3 and TRBJ2-3, with a weak D call TRBD2 (5 bases). Germline CDR1 is SGHTA and CDR2 is FQGTGA. The CDR3 runs 15 residues. Trimming removed 5 bases at V and 4 bases at J, with 16 bases between. The CDR3 sequence: CASSPLGVPADTQYF. DNA for the CDR3: TGTGCCAGCAGCCCCCTCGGGGTACCGGCAGATACGCAGTATTTT.

Comments on this clone: The sample holds other DNA sequences that translate to the same CDR3. This chain connects TRBV7-9 to TRBJ2-2; a weak D match, TRBD1 (6 bases). The CDR3 covers 15 residues. The germline V gene has CDR1 SEHNR and CDR2 FQNEAQ (reference sequence). The germline V and J ends were trimmed by 5 bases and 1 base, with 11 bases remaining between them. The CDR3 is CASSLLTGNTGELFF. CDR3 in DNA: TGTGCCAGCAGCCTACTGACAGGGAACACCGGGGAGCTGTTTTTT.

V gene TRBV19 combines with J gene TRBJ2-1, with D possibly being TRBD2 (6 bases). This CDR3 comprises 18 residues. Germline V CDR1 and CDR2: LNHDA, SQIVND (reference sequence). The V end was cut by 6 bases, the J end by 0 bases, with 21 bases between. CDR3 coding DNA: TGTGCCAGTAGCCCAAAGGCGGGAAGCCCAAGCTCCTACAATGAGCAGTTCTTC. Protein: CASSPKAGSPSSYNEQFF.

This clone was seen just once. The chain links TRBV5-8 to TRBJ1-2; D remains unclear. V dropped 4 bases and J dropped 8 bases, with 18 bases sitting between them. The CDR3 runs to 14 residues. The germline CDR1 and CDR2 sequences are SGHTS and YDEGEE. The CDR3 loop reads CASSTALPVGGYTF. In DNA form, the CDR3 reads TGTGCCAGCAGCACAGCCCTCCCTGTTGGAGGCTACACCTTC.

This chain joins TRBV10-2 and TRBJ1-1; no clear D gene. This CDR3 spans 13 amino acids. Per the germline V gene, CDR1 is WSHSY and CDR2 is SAAADI. V was trimmed by 4 bases and J by 2 bases, leaving 8 bases between them. The CDR3 here is CASSVDSNTEAFF. The CDR3 DNA is TGCGCCAGCAGTGTGGACTCAAACACTGAAGCTTTCTTT.

The rearrangement joins TRBV11-2 to TRBJ2-3; either TRBD1 or TRBD2 may fit D (5 bases each). V was pared by 5 bases and J by 2 bases, with 14 bases between. The CDR3 loop spans 15 amino acids. Germline loops: CDR1 SGHAT, CDR2 FQNNGV. The CDR3 is CASSIMGTDTDTQYF. The CDR3 DNA follows: TGTGCCAGCAGCATTATGGGGACGGACACAGATACGCAGTATTTT.

This sequence joins TRBV27 and TRBJ1-2; perhaps TRBD1 as D (5 bases). Per germline, CDR1 MNHEY and CDR2 SMNVEV (reference sequence). This CDR3 has 13 residues. Trimming removed 6 bases from V and 6 bases from J, with 14 bases in between. The CDR3 protein is CASRLDRKNGYTF. In nucleotides, the CDR3 is TGTGCCAGCAGACTCGACAGAAAAAATGGCTACACCTTC.

This clone was seen once. The V call is TRBV30, the J call TRBJ2-5, with D tentatively TRBD2 (6 bases). Germline V gene sequence: CDR1 GTSNPN, CDR2 SVGIG (reference sequence). This CDR3 has 13 amino acids. The ends were cut back, 1 base at V and 5 bases at J, with 11 bases in the middle. The CDR3 here is CAWSEGTGETQYF. The CDR3, as DNA: TGTGCCTGGAGTGAGGGGACTGGGGAGACCCAGTACTTC.

The chain couples TRBV7-8 to TRBJ2-5, with a weak D call TRBD1 (5 bases). The CDR3 length is 13 residues. CDR1 is SGHVS, CDR2 FQNEAQ, per germline. Trimming took 5 bases from V and 5 from J, leaving 12 bases between them. CDR3 sequence (DNA): TGTGCCAGCAGCCCAGGGTCATGGGAGACCCAGTACTTC. It yields the protein CASSPGSWETQYF. Complete variable domain (other parts from reference TRBV7-8 and TRBJ2-5): GAGVSQSPRYKVAKRGQDVALRCDPISGHVSLFWYQQALGQGPEFLTYFQNEAQLDKSGLPSDRFFAERPEGSVSTLKIQRTQQEDSAVYLCASSPGSWETQYFGPGTRLLVL.

The V call is TRBV28, the J call TRBJ1-2; 8 nucleotides align to TRBD1. This CDR3 spans 15 amino acids. J was trimmed by 5 bases and V by 5 bases; bases with no gene match: 10. The V gene's germline CDR1 is MDHEN and CDR2 SYDVKM. In DNA, the CDR3 is TGTGCCAGCAGTGCCGGGGACAGGAGCCTATATGGCTACACCTTC. The encoded protein is CASSAGDRSLYGYTF.

Comment on this clone: The sample contains more than one DNA sequence encoding this CDR3. The rearrangement joins TRBV5-1 to TRBJ2-3; TRBD2 might be the D (6 bases). Germline V gene data show CDR1 as SGHRS and CDR2 as YFSETQ. V lost 2 bases and J 0 bases, leaving 10 bases between the germline ends. The CDR3 is made up of 15 amino acids. The CDR3 is CASSFTRGSTDTQYF. The CDR3 bases are TGCGCCAGCAGCTTTACCCGGGGGAGCACAGATACGCAGTATTTT.

The J gene is TRBJ2-3, the V gene TRBV28, with 7 bases aligning to TRBD1. The ends lost 2 bases at V and 2 bases at J; junction bases unmatched: 10. The CDR3 sequence is 17 residues long. From germline, CDR1 is MDHEN and CDR2 SYDVKM. The DNA of the CDR3 is TGTGCCAGCAGTTTAAAAATTTGGGGGACAGCCACAGATACGCAGTATTTT. It translates to CASSLKIWGTATDTQYF. Based on the CDR3 plus reference TRBV28 and TRBJ2-3, the full variable domain is DVKVTQSSRYLVKRTGEKVFLECVQDMDHENMFWYRQDPGLGLRLIYFSYDVKMKEKGDIPEGYSVSREKKERFSLILESASTNQTSMYLCASSLKIWGTATDTQYFGPGTRLTVL.

The chain recombines TRBV6-1 with TRBJ2-2; 7 nucleotides align to TRBD1. The CDR3 spans 14 residues. Trimming cost V 6 bases and J 5 bases; bases outside gene matches: 6. The germline CDR1 and CDR2 sequences are MNHNS and SASEGT. Written as DNA, the CDR3 is TGTGCCAGCAGGGGGGACAGCCCGACCGGGGAGCTGTTTTTT. It encodes CASRGDSPTGELFF.

The V and J genes are TRBV2 and TRBJ2-5, with D possibly being TRBD2 (5 bases). Trimming removed 6 bases from V and 5 bases from J, with 13 bases in between. The CDR3 spans 13 residues. CDR1 and CDR2 from the germline V gene are SNHLY and FYNNEI. CDR3 protein: CASRKGLPETQYF. CDR3 nucleotide sequence: TGTGCCAGCAGAAAAGGACTCCCTGAGACCCAGTACTTC.

The V and J genes are TRBV5-6 and TRBJ1-2, with 12 nucleotides matching TRBD1. Germline V gives CDR1 SGHDT, CDR2 YYEEEE. The CDR3 sequence is 15 residues long. V shed 2 bases and J 4 bases; nucleotides not matched to a gene: 3. DNA of the CDR3: TGTGCCAGCAGCTTCGGGACAGGGGGCGCCTATGGCTACACCTTC. This codes for CASSFGTGGAYGYTF.

The rearrangement joins TRBV7-6 to TRBJ2-3; 8 nucleotides line up with TRBD2. Germline V gives CDR1 SGHVS, CDR2 FNYEAQ. V lost 5 bases to trimming and J lost 0 bases; unmatched junction nucleotides: 4. There are 15 residues in the CDR3. Here the CDR3 reads CASSSSGISTDTQYF. CDR3 nucleotides: TGTGCCAGCAGCAGTAGCGGGATAAGCACAGATACGCAGTATTTT.

The chain employs TRBV10-3 and TRBJ2-5; perhaps TRBD2 as D (6 bases). The CDR3 runs to 15 residues. CDR1 and CDR2 (germline): ENHRY, SYGVKD. The V and J ends lost 1 base and 4 bases respectively, with 13 bases between them. The chain's CDR3 is CAISEWGEWRETQYF. The CDR3 coding sequence is TGTGCCATCAGTGAGTGGGGGGAGTGGCGAGAGACCCAGTACTTC.

With regard to this clone: Other DNA sequences in this specimen translate into the identical CDR3. CDR3 loop: CASSTAPDTQYF. The CDR3 coding sequence is TGTGCCAGCAGTACCGCCCCAGATACGCAGTATTTT. This chain links TRBV6-6 with TRBJ2-3; D call uncertain. Germline loops: CDR1 MNHNY, CDR2 SVGAGI (reference sequence). This CDR3 region has 12 residues. The V and J ends lost 5 bases and 4 bases respectively, with 7 bases between them.

J is TRBJ1-4 and V is TRBV27; 9 bases match TRBD1. Germline V gene lookup returns CDR1 MNHEY and CDR2 SMNVEV (reference sequence). The CDR3 is made up of 14 amino acids. The V gene end was trimmed by 5 bases and the J gene end by 7 bases; junction bases not matched to a gene: 5. This chain's CDR3 is CASSQRQGGEKLFF. The CDR3 bases are TGTGCCAGCAGTCAGCGACAGGGGGGTGAAAAACTGTTTTTT.

For this clone: This CDR3 is also generated by other DNA sequences in the sample. The chain couples TRBV28 to TRBJ2-7; 11 bases are shared with TRBD2. The V gene's germline CDR1 is MDHEN and CDR2 SYDVKM. J gave up 4 bases and V 3 bases, and 2 bases lay outside the gene matches. The CDR3 runs 14 residues. The CDR3 region is CASSLTSGIYEQYF. CDR3 sequence (DNA): TGTGCCAGCAGTTTGACTAGCGGGATTTACGAGCAGTACTTC.

The CDR3 region has the DNA TGTGCCAGCACCGGATCGGGGGGCTATGGCTACACCTTC. Translating gives CASTGSGGYGYTF. V gene TRBV6-5 combines with J gene TRBJ1-2; D possibly corresponds to TRBD1 (5 bases). Deletions cut 7 bases from V and 4 bases from J, with 13 bases between. The CDR3 length is 13 residues. Per germline, CDR1 MNHEY and CDR2 SVGAGI.

The CDR3 region is CASSHPRAGGTYEQYF. The CDR3, as DNA: TGTGCCAGCAGTCACCCTAGAGCGGGAGGCACCTACGAGCAGTACTTC. The chain has TRBV28 and TRBJ2-7; TRBD2 matches at 9 bases. CDR3 length equals 16 residues. CDR1 is MDHEN, CDR2 SYDVKM, per germline. Trimming took 5 bases from V and 2 from J; bases not matched to a gene: 10.

Turning to this clone: Other DNA sequences within the sample encode an identical CDR3. This CDR3 reads CASSSGYEQYF. CDR3 DNA sequence: TGTGCCAGCTCATCGGGCTACGAGCAGTACTTC. The chain joins TRBV18 to TRBJ2-7, with D unclear. With 5 bases removed from V and 3 bases from J, the gap between germline ends came to 5 bases. CDR1 is KGHSH and CDR2 is LQKENI in the germline V gene. The CDR3 consists of 11 residues.